Below, 31 T cell receptor beta chains from the same sample are listed, as sequenced in a study of shared clonotypes between healthy human individuals. TCRdb's table, derived via immunoSEQ multiplex PCR, lists solely in-frame clones and lacks some. The sample carries 2 million to 2.5 million clones, approximately 93% recorded once. The sequenced sample consisted of naive CD4+ T cells from PBMCs. Subset described: CD45RA+ positively selected. These TCRs come from a man between 18 and 29 years old in good health. Some clones in this sample may be carry-over from other donors' samples.

The V gene is TRBV6-1, the J gene TRBJ2-4; D is possibly TRBD1 or TRBD2 (5 bases each). CDR3 length equals 14 residues. The germline CDR1 and CDR2 sequences are MNHNS and SASEGT. The V and J ends lost 2 bases and 10 bases respectively, with 15 bases between them. CDR3 in amino acids: CASSEWGSTQIQYF. DNA of the CDR3: TGTGCCAGCAGTGAATGGGGGTCGACCCAGATTCAGTACTTC.

This clone was recorded once. The genes are TRBV27 and TRBJ2-7; 8 bases map to TRBD1. This CDR3 has 18 residues. Losses at the gene ends were 6 bases for V and 4 bases for J; bases not matched to a gene: 20. Germline V gives CDR1 MNHEY, CDR2 SMNVEV (reference sequence). The CDR3, as DNA: TGTGCCAGCAGATTCAGGGGGCCGGCTGGACCAGCAAGTTACGAGCAGTACTTC. Translated: CASRFRGPAGPASYEQYF.

This chain joins TRBV5-4 and TRBJ2-5; no firm D call. From germline, CDR1 is SGHNT and CDR2 YYREEE (reference sequence). This CDR3 has 12 residues. V dropped 4 bases and J dropped 1 base, with 5 bases sitting between them. This CDR3 is CASSGFQETQYF. CDR3 sequence (DNA): TGTGCCAGCAGCGGGTTCCAAGAGACCCAGTACTTC.

The chain couples TRBV7-2 to TRBJ2-5; 11 bases are a match to TRBD2. This CDR3 is 17 amino acids long. V shed 5 bases and J 3 bases; nucleotides not matched to a gene: 11. Per germline, CDR1 SGHTA and CDR2 FQGNSA. The CDR3 loop reads CASSPIITSGGKETQYF. The CDR3 DNA is TGTGCCAGCAGCCCCATCATCACTAGCGGGGGCAAAGAGACCCAGTACTTC. The variable domain in full, with the rest retrieved from reference TRBV7-2 and TRBJ2-5, is GAGVSQSPSNKVTEKGKDVELRCDPISGHTALYWYRQSLGQGLEFLIYFQGNSAPDKSGLPSDRFSAERTGGSVSTLTIQRTQQEDSAVYLCASSPIITSGGKETQYFGPGTRLLVL.

V is TRBV28 and J is TRBJ1-2; D is unresolved. Germline V CDR1 and CDR2: MDHEN, SYDVKM. The germline V and J ends were trimmed by 6 bases and 5 bases, with 7 bases remaining between them. The CDR3 is 11 residues long. In nucleotides, the CDR3 is TGTGCCAGCAGCCAGGTTTATGGCTACACCTTC. Residues: CASSQVYGYTF.

The genes are TRBV28 and TRBJ1-4; no clear D. Germline-derived CDR1 and CDR2 are MDHEN and SYDVKM. Trimming removed 3 bases from V and 0 bases from J, with 14 bases in between. This CDR3 has 17 amino acids. The DNA for the CDR3 is TGTGCCAGCAGTTTTGCTAGCTCCGGGGCAACTAATGAAAAACTGTTTTTT. This codes for CASSFASSGATNEKLFF.

The V and J genes are TRBV2 and TRBJ2-7; D is possibly TRBD1 (6 bases). Germline CDR1 and CDR2: SNHLY and FYNNEI. V dropped 8 bases and J dropped 6 bases, with 14 bases sitting between them. The CDR3 contains 12 residues. CDR3: CASRTGPSEQYF. For the CDR3, the DNA is TGTGCCAGCCGAACAGGGCCGAGCGAGCAGTACTTC.

This chain uses TRBV11-2 with TRBJ1-5; no clear D. This CDR3 region has 15 residues. Trimming stripped 1 base from V and 2 bases from J, with 9 bases between. Germline CDR1 and CDR2: SGHAT and FQNNGV. CDR3 sequence (DNA): TGTGCCAGCAGCTTAGGGCCAGCCCGCAATCAGCCCCAGCATTTT. It encodes CASSLGPARNQPQHF. The complete variable domain, with remaining parts taken from reference TRBV11-2 and TRBJ1-5, reads EAGVAQSPRYKIIEKRQSVAFWCNPISGHATLYWYQQILGQGPKLLIQFQNNGVVDDSQLPKDRFSAERLKGVDSTLKIQPAKLEDSAVYLCASSLGPARNQPQHFGDGTRLSIL.

The chain joins TRBV19 to TRBJ2-1; D uncertain. Germline V gene sequence: CDR1 LNHDA, CDR2 SQIVND (reference sequence). The CDR3 length is 14 residues. V lost 2 bases and J lost 6, with 11 bases in between. CDR3 loop: CASSILGRGNEQFF. CDR3 nucleotides: TGTGCCAGTAGTATATTGGGTAGAGGCAATGAGCAGTTCTTC.

About this clone itself: Other DNA sequences of this sample code for an identical CDR3. J is TRBJ1-5 and V is TRBV27; possibly TRBD1 for D (6 bases). Germline CDR1 reads MNHEY; CDR2 reads SMNVEV (reference sequence). This CDR3 contains 13 residues. V dropped 2 bases and J dropped 4 bases, with 6 bases sitting between them. CDR3 sequence: CASSLTGNQPQHF. Written as DNA, the CDR3 is TGTGCCAGCAGTTTAACAGGGAATCAGCCCCAGCATTTT.

This CDR3 is CASSPSGGPEGYTF. The CDR3, as DNA: TGTGCCAGCTCACCATCAGGGGGACCGGAGGGCTACACCTTC. The chain is built from TRBV18 and TRBJ1-2; TRBD1 matches at 7 bases. Germline loops: CDR1 KGHSH, CDR2 LQKENI. CDR3 length: 14 amino acids. V dropped 2 bases and J dropped 8; count of bases not matched to a gene: 8.

The gene calls are TRBV5-1 and TRBJ1-3; possibly TRBD1 for D (5 bases). Germline CDR1 is SGHRS and CDR2 is YFSETQ. V was pared by 5 bases and J by 4 bases, with 16 bases between. This CDR3 contains 15 residues. The CDR3 region is CASRPGTANGNTIYF. CDR3 in DNA: TGCGCCAGCAGGCCCGGGACGGCCAACGGAAACACCATATATTTT. The full variable domain, its missing parts supplied by reference TRBV5-1 and TRBJ1-3, is KAGVTQTPRYLIKTRGQQVTLSCSPISGHRSVSWYQQTPGQGLQFLFEYFSETQRNKGNFPGRFSGRQFSNSRSEMNVSTLELGDSALYLCASRPGTANGNTIYFGEGSWLTVV.

The chain uses TRBV27 and TRBJ2-7; perhaps TRBD2 as D (6 bases). Germline loops: CDR1 MNHEY, CDR2 SMNVEV (reference sequence). Trimming shortened V by 2 bases and J by 0 bases, and 14 bases separated the two germline ends. The CDR3 totals 16 residues. The CDR3 coding sequence is TGTGCCAGCAGTTTAAGGTCGGGAGACCTCTCCTACGAGCAGTACTTC. The encoded protein is CASSLRSGDLSYEQYF.

This chain links TRBV27 with TRBJ1-2; tentatively, D is TRBD1 (6 bases). The germline CDR1 and CDR2 sequences are MNHEY and SMNVEV (reference sequence). Deletions cut 8 bases from V and 4 bases from J, with 14 bases between. This CDR3 contains 13 residues. Written as DNA, the CDR3 is TGTGCCAGCGGGGAATCCAGGGGCTATGGCTACACCTTC. This codes for CASGESRGYGYTF.

The chain combines TRBV6-1 with TRBJ2-3; D is undetermined. The CDR3 contains 14 residues. Germline V lookup: CDR1 MNHNS, CDR2 SASEGT. Trimming pared 7 bases from V and 7 bases from J, leaving 18 bases between. The CDR3, as DNA: TGTGCCAGCACGGGCTTGACCCGTCCGTATACGCAGTATTTT. Residues: CASTGLTRPYTQYF.

The V gene is TRBV7-6, the J gene TRBJ2-7, with D possibly matching TRBD2 (6 bases). The CDR3 is 13 residues long. Trimming left V 1 base short and J 6 bases short, with 10 bases between. Germline-derived CDR1 and CDR2 are SGHVS and FNYEAQ. The CDR3 nucleotides read TGTGCCAGCAGCTTAGAAGGGCGGGGCGAGCAGTACTTC. It specifies CASSLEGRGEQYF. The entire variable domain, with the rest obtained from reference TRBV7-6 and TRBJ2-7, is as follows: GAGVSQSPRYKVTKRGQDVALRCDPISGHVSLYWYRQALGQGPEFLTYFNYEAQQDKSGLPNDRFSAERPEGSISTLTIQRTEQRDSAMYRCASSLEGRGEQYFGPGTRLTVT.

This chain connects TRBV7-2 to TRBJ2-7; 11 nucleotides line up with TRBD2. V was clipped by 1 base and J by 1 base; unmatched bases: 9. This CDR3 comprises 18 residues. Looked up from germline, CDR1 is SGHTA and CDR2 is FQGNSA. DNA of the CDR3: TGTGCCAGCAGCTTAGGACTAGCGGGGCGAGGTTATTCCTACGAGCAGTACTTC. Translated: CASSLGLAGRGYSYEQYF.

In nucleotides, the CDR3 is TGTGCCAGCAGCTTAGCTTTGGCAGGAACACTCTATGGCTACACCTTC. It is translated as CASSLALAGTLYGYTF. This chain uses TRBV7-2 with TRBJ1-2, with D unresolved. V gave up 0 bases and J gave up 4 bases, with 15 bases separating them. The CDR3 is made up of 16 amino acids. The germline V gene encodes CDR1 SGHTA and CDR2 FQGNSA. The complete variable domain, with remaining parts taken from reference TRBV7-2 and TRBJ1-2, reads GAGVSQSPSNKVTEKGKDVELRCDPISGHTALYWYRQSLGQGLEFLIYFQGNSAPDKSGLPSDRFSAERTGGSVSTLTIQRTQQEDSAVYLCASSLALAGTLYGYTFGSGTRLTVV.

The V and J genes are TRBV7-2 and TRBJ1-5; D uncertain. This CDR3 spans 13 amino acids. Per germline, CDR1 SGHTA and CDR2 FQGNSA. V shed 5 bases and J shed 0 bases, with 5 bases lying between them. CDR3 coding DNA: TGTGCCAGCAGCCAAACTAGCAATCAGCCCCAGCATTTT. Encoded protein: CASSQTSNQPQHF.

This rearrangement joins TRBV5-1 to TRBJ2-2; D uncertain. Germline V gives CDR1 SGHRS, CDR2 YFSETQ. Trimming left V 7 bases short and J 1 base short, with 14 bases between. This CDR3 has 15 amino acids. DNA of the CDR3: TGCGCCAGCGCCCGGGCAGAAAAGAACACCGGGGAGCTGTTTTTT. Its protein product is CASARAEKNTGELFF.

This CDR3 is CASKLQGVNTEAFF. CDR3 bases: TGTGCCAGCAAATTACAGGGGGTGAACACTGAAGCTTTCTTT. The genes are TRBV6-5 and TRBJ1-1, with 8 bases that match TRBD1. The V gene's germline CDR1 is MNHEY and CDR2 SVGAGI. There are 14 residues in the CDR3. The V segment lost 7 bases and the J segment 0 bases; nucleotides outside the gene matches: 4.

Note on this clone: The sample contains more than one DNA sequence encoding this CDR3. The chain uses TRBV28 and TRBJ1-5; D not certain. The CDR3 is 15 amino acids. Trimming took 5 bases from V and 0 from J, leaving 11 bases between them. Germline V gives CDR1 MDHEN, CDR2 SYDVKM. The CDR3 loop is CASSLRSSSNQPQHF. The DNA for the CDR3 is TGTGCCAGCAGTCTACGGTCCTCTAGCAATCAGCCCCAGCATTTT.

The chain carries TRBV7-3 and TRBJ2-5, with TRBD2 matching 9 bases. The CDR3 has 16 residues. With 2 bases clipped from V and 4 bases from J, the junction kept 8 bases outside the gene matches. Germline CDR1 reads SGHTA; CDR2 reads FQGTGA. The CDR3 is CASSLGGPSGIETQYF. The CDR3 coding sequence is TGTGCCAGCAGCTTAGGGGGCCCTAGCGGGATAGAGACCCAGTACTTC. Using reference TRBV7-3 and TRBJ2-5 for the parts outside the CDR3, the full variable domain is GAGVSQTPSNKVTEKGKYVELRCDPISGHTALYWYRQSLGQGPEFLIYFQGTGAADDSGLPNDRFFAVRPEGSVSTLKIQRTERGDSAVYLCASSLGGPSGIETQYFGPGTRLLVL.

This chain joins TRBV5-1 and TRBJ2-5; tentative D call: TRBD1 (6 bases). Trimming shortened V by 3 bases and J by 5 bases, and 11 bases separated the two germline ends. Germline V gives CDR1 SGHRS, CDR2 YFSETQ. The CDR3 covers 13 residues. The CDR3 bases are TGCGCCAGCAGCTCAGGGGTGTTGGAGACCCAGTACTTC. Translated, it gives CASSSGVLETQYF.

The chain links TRBV5-1 to TRBJ2-3; weak D call: TRBD1 (5 bases). The CDR3 contains 15 residues. V shed 4 bases and J shed 0 bases, with 12 bases lying between them. From germline, CDR1 is SGHRS and CDR2 YFSETQ. The CDR3 here is CASSPTTVSTDTQYF. The CDR3 region has the DNA TGCGCCAGCAGCCCAACGACAGTTAGCACAGATACGCAGTATTTT.

The CDR3 sequence is CASSQEDGRDLCLGRETQYF. Here the CDR3 DNA reads TGCGCCAGCAGCCAAGAGGATGGCAGGGACCTCTGTCTGGGGCGAGAGACCCAGTACTTC. The V call is TRBV4-3, the J call TRBJ2-5; D might be TRBD1 or TRBD2, each matching 5 bases. This CDR3 contains 20 residues. V lost 0 bases and J lost 4, with 27 bases in between. CDR1 is LGHNA and CDR2 is YSLEER in the germline V gene.

V usage is TRBV7-9 and J usage is TRBJ2-1; TRBD1 or TRBD2 may be the D gene (6 bases each). The CDR3 has 16 amino acids. Looked up from germline, CDR1 is SEHNR and CDR2 is FQNEAQ (reference sequence). Deletions cut 5 bases from V and 6 bases from J, with 20 bases between. For the CDR3, the DNA is TGTGCCAGCAGCCCGTACGGGGGCTCAAGTGCCAATGAGCAGTTCTTC. Its translation: CASSPYGGSSANEQFF.

This rearrangement joins TRBV15 to TRBJ2-5, with D possibly called TRBD1 or TRBD2 (6 bases each). Germline CDR1 reads LNHNV; CDR2 reads YYDKDF (reference sequence). The V gene lost 0 bases and the J gene lost 5 bases, with 16 bases spanning the gap. This CDR3 is 16 amino acids long. The CDR3 reads CATSREWSGGGETQYF. CDR3 sequence (DNA): TGTGCCACCAGCAGAGAGTGGAGCGGAGGGGGGGAGACCCAGTACTTC.

The DNA of the CDR3 is TGTGCCAGCAGCTTAAACGGGGGGACGTCTCAGTACTTC. It codes for CASSLNGGTSQYF. The chain uses TRBV11-1 and TRBJ2-7; 7 bases map to TRBD2. The CDR3 is 13 amino acids. The germline V gene encodes CDR1 SGHAT and CDR2 FQDESV (reference sequence). Trimming took 2 bases from V and 10 from J; bases not matched to a gene: 8. Full variable domain (missing parts from reference TRBV11-1 and TRBJ2-7): EAEVAQSPRYKITEKSQAVAFWCDPISGHATLYWYRQILGQGPELLVQFQDESVVDDSQLPKDRFSAERLKGVDSTLKIQPAELGDSAMYLCASSLNGGTSQYFGPGTRLTVT.

This rearrangement joins TRBV6-5 to TRBJ1-5, with D possibly matching TRBD1 (6 bases). V was trimmed by 2 bases and J by 9 bases, leaving 17 bases between them. This CDR3 region has 15 residues. Germline V gene data show CDR1 as MNHEY and CDR2 as SVGAGI. The CDR3 loop reads CASSYGGQGSWPQHF. DNA of the CDR3: TGTGCCAGCAGTTACGGGGGGCAGGGGTCATGGCCCCAGCATTTT.

With regard to this clone: Within the sample, other DNA sequences also encode this same CDR3. The V gene is TRBV5-1, the J gene TRBJ1-2, with TRBD1 identical over 9 bases. This CDR3 has 14 residues. Germline values: CDR1 SGHRS, CDR2 YFSETQ. The V segment lost 4 bases and the J segment 2 bases; nucleotides outside the gene matches: 3. For the CDR3, the DNA is TGCGCCAGCAGCCCGGGACAGGGCAACTATGGCTACACCTTC. Protein sequence: CASSPGQGNYGYTF.